The 10 T cell receptor beta chains listed next were all sequenced from one sample in a study of blood T cell repertoires in COVID-19. Data came from immunoSEQ multiplex PCR; TCRdb stores just in-frame clones and leaves some out. The repertoire holds roughly 120,000 clones, with approximately 85% as singletons. Sample: peripheral blood. The receptors originated from a woman aged 55-70 years with acute or convalescent COVID-19.

This clone has a single count. The J gene is TRBJ1-2, the V gene TRBV12-3 or TRBV12-4; maybe TRBD1 (5 bases). Trimming left V 2 bases short and J 6 bases short, with 10 bases between. The CDR3 runs 13 residues. In DNA form, the CDR3 reads TGTGCCAGCAGTTTAACGCAGGGTCATGGCTACACCTTC. Its protein product is CASSLTQGHGYTF.

The V gene is TRBV3-1 (or the pseudogene TRBV3-2), the J gene TRBJ2-3; a possible D gene is TRBD2 (5 bases). The CDR3 contains 13 residues. Trimming removed 3 bases at V and 10 bases at J, with 14 bases between. Germline CDR1 reads LGHDT; CDR2 reads YNNKEL (reference sequence). In DNA form, the CDR3 reads TGTGCCAGCAGCCAGGATCCGCTAGCCGCGCAGTATTTT. Translated: CASSQDPLAAQYF.

V is TRBV2 and J is TRBJ2-1, with 7 nucleotides matching TRBD2. Germline V gene data show CDR1 as SNHLY and CDR2 as FYNNEI. V gave up 8 bases and J gave up 4 bases; unmatched junction bases: 14. CDR3 length: 16 amino acids. The CDR3 DNA is TGTGCCAGCTCCTTAACATTGGGGGGGAGGTACAATGAGCAGTTCTTC. Its translation: CASSLTLGGRYNEQFF.

This clone showed up many times. The rearrangement joins TRBV2 to TRBJ2-7, with 8 bases aligning to TRBD1. CDR3 length equals 13 residues. V trimming: 5 bases; J trimming: 3 bases; junction bases outside the gene matches: 3. The V gene's germline CDR1 is SNHLY and CDR2 FYNNEI. CDR3 nucleotides: TGTGCCAGCAGTCTGACAGGGGTCTACGAGCAGTACTTC. It codes for CASSLTGVYEQYF.

The chain recombines TRBV7-8 with TRBJ1-5, with D hard to call. The CDR3 has 15 amino acids. Trimming left V 1 base short and J 7 bases short, with 14 bases between. In germline, CDR1 is SGHVS, CDR2 FQNEAQ. Here the CDR3 reads CASSLGVAHSQPQHF. CDR3 sequence (DNA): TGTGCCAGCAGCTTAGGCGTCGCCCACTCACAGCCCCAGCATTTT.

V is TRBV30 and J is TRBJ1-2; D gene uncertain. The CDR3 is made up of 12 amino acids. Trimming shortened V by 3 bases and J by 8 bases, and 13 bases separated the two germline ends. CDR1 and CDR2 from the germline V gene are GTSNPN and SVGIG (reference sequence). This CDR3 reads CAWRVNDIGYTF. The CDR3 bases are TGTGCCTGGAGGGTTAATGACATCGGCTACACCTTC. Using reference TRBV30 and TRBJ1-2 for the parts outside the CDR3, the full variable domain is SQTIHQWPATLVQPVGSPLSLECTVEGTSNPNLYWYRQAAGRGLQLLFYSVGIGQISSEVPQNLSASRPQDRQFILSSKKLLLSDSGFYLCAWRVNDIGYTFGSGTRLTVV.

The V and J genes are TRBV9 and TRBJ2-3; 7 bases align to TRBD1. The CDR3 extends over 15 amino acids. Germline V CDR1 and CDR2: SGDLS, YYNGEE. After removal of 0 bases from V and 4 bases from J, the junction contained 5 bases not matched to a gene. The CDR3 loop reads CASSVDRGGSDTQYF. CDR3 bases: TGTGCCAGCAGCGTAGACAGGGGCGGTTCAGATACGCAGTATTTT.

This clone occurred a few times. J is TRBJ1-1 and V is TRBV24-1, with D hard to call. CDR1 is KGHDR and CDR2 is SFDVKD in the germline V gene. This CDR3 spans 14 amino acids. V lost 1 base and J lost 0, with 5 bases in between. In DNA, the CDR3 is TGTGCCACCAGTGATTTCATCATGAACACTGAAGCTTTCTTT. Its protein is CATSDFIMNTEAFF.

The chain uses TRBV27 and TRBJ2-5; possibly TRBD2 for D (7 bases). The CDR3 runs 16 residues. Germline V CDR1 and CDR2: MNHEY, SMNVEV (reference sequence). V shed 5 bases and J shed 5 bases, with 21 bases lying between them. The CDR3 is CASSDPATGGRETQYF. CDR3 sequence (DNA): TGTGCCAGCAGTGACCCTGCTACGGGGGGCCGCGAGACCCAGTACTTC.

This rearrangement joins TRBV19 to TRBJ1-4; D gene ambiguous. Germline V gene data show CDR1 as LNHDA and CDR2 as SQIVND (reference sequence). V was pared by 3 bases and J by 1 base, with 6 bases between. The CDR3 length is 14 residues. CDR3 DNA sequence: TGTGCCAGTAGTATTTATGTAACTAATGAAAAACTGTTTTTT. Translation gives CASSIYVTNEKLFF. Filled out from reference TRBV19 and TRBJ1-4, the complete variable domain reads DGGITQSPKYLFRKEGQNVTLSCEQNLNHDAMYWYRQDPGQGLRLIYYSQIVNDFQKGDIAEGYSVSREKKESFPLTVTSAQKNPTAFYLCASSIYVTNEKLFFGSGTQLSVL.